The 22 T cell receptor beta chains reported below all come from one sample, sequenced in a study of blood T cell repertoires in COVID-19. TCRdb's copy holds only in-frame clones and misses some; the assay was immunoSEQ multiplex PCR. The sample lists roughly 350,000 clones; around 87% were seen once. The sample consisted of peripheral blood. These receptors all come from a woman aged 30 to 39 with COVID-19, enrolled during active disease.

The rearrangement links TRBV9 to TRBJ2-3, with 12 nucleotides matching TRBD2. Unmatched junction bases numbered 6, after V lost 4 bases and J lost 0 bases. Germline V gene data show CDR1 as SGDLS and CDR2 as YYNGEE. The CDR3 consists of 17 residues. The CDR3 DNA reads TGTGCCAGCAGCTTGACCGGGACTAGCGGGAGCACAGATACGCAGTATTTT. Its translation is CASSLTGTSGSTDTQYF.

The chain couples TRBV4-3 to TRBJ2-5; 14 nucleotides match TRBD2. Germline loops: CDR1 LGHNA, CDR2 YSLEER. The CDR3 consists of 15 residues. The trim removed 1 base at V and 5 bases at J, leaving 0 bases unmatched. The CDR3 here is CASSQGLAGGETQYF. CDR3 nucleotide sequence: TGCGCCAGCAGCCAAGGACTAGCGGGAGGGGAGACCCAGTACTTC.

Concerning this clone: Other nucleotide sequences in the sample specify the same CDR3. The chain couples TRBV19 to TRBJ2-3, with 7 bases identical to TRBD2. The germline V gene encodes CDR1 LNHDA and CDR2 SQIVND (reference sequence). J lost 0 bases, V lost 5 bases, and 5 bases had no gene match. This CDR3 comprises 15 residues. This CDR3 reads CASSLLAASTDTQYF. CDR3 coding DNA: TGTGCCAGTAGTCTCCTAGCGGCTAGCACAGATACGCAGTATTTT. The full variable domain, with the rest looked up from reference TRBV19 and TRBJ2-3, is DGGITQSPKYLFRKEGQNVTLSCEQNLNHDAMYWYRQDPGQGLRLIYYSQIVNDFQKGDIAEGYSVSREKKESFPLTVTSAQKNPTAFYLCASSLLAASTDTQYFGPGTRLTVL.

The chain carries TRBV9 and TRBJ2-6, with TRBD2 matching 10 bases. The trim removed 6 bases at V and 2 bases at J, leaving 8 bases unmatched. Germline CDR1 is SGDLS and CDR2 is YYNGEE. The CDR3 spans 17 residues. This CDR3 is CASNDPAGGAGANVLTF. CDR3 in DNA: TGTGCCAGCAACGACCCAGCGGGAGGGGCTGGGGCCAACGTCCTGACTTTC.

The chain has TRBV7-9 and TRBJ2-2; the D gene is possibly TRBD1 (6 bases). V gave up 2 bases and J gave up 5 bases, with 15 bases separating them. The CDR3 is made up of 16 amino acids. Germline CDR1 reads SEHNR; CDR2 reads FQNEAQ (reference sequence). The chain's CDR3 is CASSLYTGILTGELFF. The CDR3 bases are TGTGCCAGCAGCTTATATACAGGGATCCTAACCGGGGAGCTGTTTTTT.

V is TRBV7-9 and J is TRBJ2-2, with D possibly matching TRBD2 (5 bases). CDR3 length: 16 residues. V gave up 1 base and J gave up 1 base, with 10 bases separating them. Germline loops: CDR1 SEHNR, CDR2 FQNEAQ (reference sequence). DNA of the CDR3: TGTGCCAGCAGCTTAGAGGTGGGAGTGAACACCGGGGAGCTGTTTTTT. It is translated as CASSLEVGVNTGELFF.

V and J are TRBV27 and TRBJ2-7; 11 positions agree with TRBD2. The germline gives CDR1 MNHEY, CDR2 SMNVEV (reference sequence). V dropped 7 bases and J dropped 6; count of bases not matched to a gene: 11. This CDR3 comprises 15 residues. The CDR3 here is CASTPGGSGRGEQYF. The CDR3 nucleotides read TGTGCCAGCACCCCTGGGGGTAGCGGGAGGGGCGAGCAGTACTTC.

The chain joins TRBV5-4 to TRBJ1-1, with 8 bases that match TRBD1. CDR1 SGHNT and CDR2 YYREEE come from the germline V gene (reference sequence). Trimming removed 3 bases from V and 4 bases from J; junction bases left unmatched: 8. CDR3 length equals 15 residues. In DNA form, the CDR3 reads TGTGCCAGCAGCTCGTACAGGGGGAGAGGCACTGAAGCTTTCTTT. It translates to CASSSYRGRGTEAFF. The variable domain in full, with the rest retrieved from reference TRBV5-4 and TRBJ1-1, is ETGVTQSPTHLIKTRGQQVTLRCSSQSGHNTVSWYQQALGQGPQFIFQYYREEENGRGNFPPRFSGLQFPNYSSELNVNALELDDSALYLCASSSYRGRGTEAFFGQGTRLTVV.

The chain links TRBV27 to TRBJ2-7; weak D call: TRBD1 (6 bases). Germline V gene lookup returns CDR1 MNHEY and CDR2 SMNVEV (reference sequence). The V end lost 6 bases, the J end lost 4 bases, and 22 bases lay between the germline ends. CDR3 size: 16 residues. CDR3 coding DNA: TGTGCCAGCAGCCCAGTAACGCAGGGGAAAGAATACGAGCAGTACTTC. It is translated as CASSPVTQGKEYEQYF.

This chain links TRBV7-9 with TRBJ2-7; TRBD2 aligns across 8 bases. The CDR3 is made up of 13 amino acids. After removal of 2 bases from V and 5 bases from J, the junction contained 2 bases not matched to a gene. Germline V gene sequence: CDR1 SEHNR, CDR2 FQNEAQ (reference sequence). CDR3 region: CASSLSGGNEQYF. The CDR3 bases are TGTGCCAGCAGCTTATCGGGAGGGAACGAGCAGTACTTC.

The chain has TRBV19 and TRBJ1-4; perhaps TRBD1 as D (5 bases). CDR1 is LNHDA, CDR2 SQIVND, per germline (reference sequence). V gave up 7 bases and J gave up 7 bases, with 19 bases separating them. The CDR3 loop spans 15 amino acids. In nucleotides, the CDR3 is TGTGCCAGTACCCTATCCGCAGGGATCGGTGAAAAACTGTTTTTT. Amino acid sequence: CASTLSAGIGEKLFF.

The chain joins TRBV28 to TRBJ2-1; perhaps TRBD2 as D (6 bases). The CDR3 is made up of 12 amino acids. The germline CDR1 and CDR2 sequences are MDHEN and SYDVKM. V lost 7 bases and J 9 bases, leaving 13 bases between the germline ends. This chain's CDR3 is CASNLGGGEQFF. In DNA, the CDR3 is TGTGCCAGCAATTTGGGGGGTGGTGAGCAGTTCTTC.

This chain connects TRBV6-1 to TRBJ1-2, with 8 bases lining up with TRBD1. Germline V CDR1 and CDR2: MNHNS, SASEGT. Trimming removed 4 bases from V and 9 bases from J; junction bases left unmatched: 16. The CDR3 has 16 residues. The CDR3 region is CASSGTRQGSGERYTF. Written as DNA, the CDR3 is TGTGCCAGCAGTGGAACGAGACAGGGGAGCGGTGAGCGCTACACCTTC.

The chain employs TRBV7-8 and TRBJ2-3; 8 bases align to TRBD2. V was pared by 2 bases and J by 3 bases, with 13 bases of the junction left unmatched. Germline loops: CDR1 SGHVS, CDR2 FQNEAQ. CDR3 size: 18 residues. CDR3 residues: CASSLMAGGMVGTDTQYF. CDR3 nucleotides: TGTGCCAGCAGCTTAATGGCGGGGGGAATGGTAGGGACAGATACGCAGTATTTT.

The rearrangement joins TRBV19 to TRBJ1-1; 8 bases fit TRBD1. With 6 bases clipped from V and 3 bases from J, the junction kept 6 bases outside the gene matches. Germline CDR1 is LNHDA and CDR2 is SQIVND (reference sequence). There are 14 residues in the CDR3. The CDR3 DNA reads TGTGCCAGTAGGGCACAGGGGGGGTACACTGAAGCTTTCTTT. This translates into CASRAQGGYTEAFF.

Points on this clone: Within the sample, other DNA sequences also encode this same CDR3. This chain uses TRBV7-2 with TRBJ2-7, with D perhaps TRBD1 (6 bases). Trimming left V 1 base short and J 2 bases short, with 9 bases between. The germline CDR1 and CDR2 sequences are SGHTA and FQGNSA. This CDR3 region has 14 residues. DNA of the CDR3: TGTGCCAGCAGCTTAGGGGCAGGGGCCTACGAGCAGTACTTC. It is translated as CASSLGAGAYEQYF.

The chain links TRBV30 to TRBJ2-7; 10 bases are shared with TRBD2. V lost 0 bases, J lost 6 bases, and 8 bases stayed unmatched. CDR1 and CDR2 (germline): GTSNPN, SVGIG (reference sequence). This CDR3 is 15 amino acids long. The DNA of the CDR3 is TGTGCCTGGAGTGTACGCCTAGCGGGAGCTTTCGAGCAGTACTTC. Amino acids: CAWSVRLAGAFEQYF.

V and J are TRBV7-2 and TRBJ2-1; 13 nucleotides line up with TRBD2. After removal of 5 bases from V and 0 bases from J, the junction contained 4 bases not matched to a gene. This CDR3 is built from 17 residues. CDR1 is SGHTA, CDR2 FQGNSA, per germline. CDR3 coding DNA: TGTGCCAGCAGCCTGACTAGCGGGGGGAGCTCCTACAATGAGCAGTTCTTC. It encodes CASSLTSGGSSYNEQFF.

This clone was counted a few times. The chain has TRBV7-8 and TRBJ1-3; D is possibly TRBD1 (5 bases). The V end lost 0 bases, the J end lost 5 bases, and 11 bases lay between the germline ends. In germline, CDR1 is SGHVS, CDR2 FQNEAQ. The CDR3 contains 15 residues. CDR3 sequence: CASSLAGQPRNTIYF. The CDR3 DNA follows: TGTGCCAGCAGCTTAGCGGGGCAGCCGAGAAACACCATATATTTT.

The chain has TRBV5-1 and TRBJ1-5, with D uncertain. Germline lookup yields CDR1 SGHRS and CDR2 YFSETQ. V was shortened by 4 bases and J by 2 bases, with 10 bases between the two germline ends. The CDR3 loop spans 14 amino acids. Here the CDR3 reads CASSADGGNQPQHF. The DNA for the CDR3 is TGCGCCAGCAGCGCGGACGGGGGCAATCAGCCCCAGCATTTT.

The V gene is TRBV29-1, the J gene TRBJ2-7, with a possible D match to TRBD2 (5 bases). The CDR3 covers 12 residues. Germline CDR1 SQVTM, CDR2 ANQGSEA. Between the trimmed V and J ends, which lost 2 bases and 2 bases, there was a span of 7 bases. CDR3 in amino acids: CSVESGTYEQYF. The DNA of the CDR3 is TGCAGCGTTGAATCCGGGACCTACGAGCAGTACTTC.

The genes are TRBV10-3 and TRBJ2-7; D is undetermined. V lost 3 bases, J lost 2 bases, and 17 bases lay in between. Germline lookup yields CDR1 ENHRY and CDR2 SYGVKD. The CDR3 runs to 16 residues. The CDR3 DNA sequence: TGTGCCATCAGTGAATCCGACTCGACCCCGGCCTACGAGCAGTACTTC. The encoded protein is CAISESDSTPAYEQYF.